The 15 T cell receptor beta chains given below trace back to one sample, sequenced in a study of blood T cells in healthy people across ages. Combining a sample-barcoded 5' primer with a J-beta primer mix, a second PCR ran for about 6 to 12 cycles. One entry per CDR3 protein, called by TCRdb with MiXCR from the 5' RACE reads. The top ten clones hold about 23% of a sample with 1.8 million or so distinct CDR3 sequences, 35% to 50% of them seen once. Sequencing was done on a sample of blood. The receptors here all came from a human donor in good health.

The chain carries TRBV6-2 or TRBV6-3 and TRBJ2-3; D gene unclear. Germline V gene sequence: CDR1 MNHEY, CDR2 SVGEGT. The CDR3 runs to 18 residues. The ends were cut back, 0 bases at V and 4 bases at J, with 20 bases in the middle. The CDR3 sequence is CASSYSVESEALPDTQYF. In DNA form, the CDR3 reads TGTGCCAGCAGTTACTCCGTTGAGAGCGAGGCCCTCCCAGATACGCAGTATTTT.

This clonotype was observed a few times. CDR3 region: CASSSPHRASAYEQYF. The CDR3 region has the DNA TGTGCCAGCAGTTCCCCCCATAGGGCAAGCGCCTACGAGCAGTACTTC. J is TRBJ2-7 and V is TRBV28; D unresolved. This CDR3 region has 16 residues. From germline, CDR1 is MDHEN and CDR2 SYDVKM. Trimming removed 4 bases at V and 2 bases at J, with 18 bases between.

The sample holds a few counts of this clonotype. V gene TRBV28 combines with J gene TRBJ2-7; weak D call: TRBD1 (5 bases). The CDR3 is 13 residues long. The V end was cut by 8 bases, the J end by 0 bases, with 11 bases between. CDR1 MDHEN and CDR2 SYDVKM come from the germline V gene. CDR3 in amino acids: CASQAGPSYEQYF. CDR3 DNA sequence: TGTGCCAGCCAGGCAGGGCCCTCCTACGAGCAGTACTTC. The whole variable domain, filled in from reference TRBV28 and TRBJ2-7, reads DVKVTQSSRYLVKRTGEKVFLECVQDMDHENMFWYRQDPGLGLRLIYFSYDVKMKEKGDIPEGYSVSREKKERFSLILESASTNQTSMYLCASQAGPSYEQYFGPGTRLTVT.

The rearrangement joins TRBV27 to TRBJ1-1; D might be TRBD1 (6 bases). The CDR3 contains 15 residues. The germline V gene encodes CDR1 MNHEY and CDR2 SMNVEV (reference sequence). With 5 bases removed from V and 5 bases from J, the gap between germline ends came to 18 bases. Here the CDR3 reads CASSRRAGAGTEAFF. DNA of the CDR3: TGTGCCAGCAGTAGACGGGCGGGGGCAGGAACTGAAGCTTTCTTT.

For the CDR3, the DNA is TGTGCCAGCAGACCTTCCGGGAACAGGGGAATTCAGTACTTC. It specifies CASRPSGNRGIQYF. The chain links TRBV28 to TRBJ2-4; 7 bases are shared with TRBD1. CDR1 is MDHEN, CDR2 SYDVKM, per germline. V trimming: 6 bases; J trimming: 10 bases; junction bases outside the gene matches: 12. The CDR3 is 14 amino acids.

Here the CDR3 reads CASSQDRNRAGEKLFF. In nucleotides, the CDR3 is TGTGCCAGCAGCCAAGATCGAAACAGGGCAGGGGAAAAACTGTTTTTT. The V and J genes are TRBV4-2 and TRBJ1-4; D might be TRBD1 (6 bases). The germline V gene encodes CDR1 LGHNA and CDR2 YNFKEQ. With 0 bases removed from V and 8 bases from J, the gap between germline ends came to 16 bases. CDR3 length equals 16 residues.

The chain is built from TRBV27 and TRBJ2-1; 8 bases are shared with TRBD2. The CDR3 is 17 amino acids. From germline, CDR1 is MNHEY and CDR2 SMNVEV (reference sequence). V was pared by 2 bases and J by 3 bases, with 9 bases of the junction left unmatched. The CDR3: CASSLHPGLGNYNEQFF. The DNA of the CDR3 is TGTGCCAGCAGTTTACACCCGGGACTAGGGAACTACAATGAGCAGTTCTTC.

A few counts support this clonotype. The rearrangement joins TRBV7-2 to TRBJ1-2, with D possibly matching TRBD1 (6 bases). CDR3 length: 14 residues. CDR1 SGHTA and CDR2 FQGNSA come from the germline V gene. V lost 5 bases to trimming and J lost 2 bases, with 12 bases between them. The CDR3 reads CASSPHGQNYGYTF. In DNA, the CDR3 is TGTGCCAGCAGCCCCCACGGACAGAACTATGGCTACACCTTC.

The V and J genes are TRBV4-2 and TRBJ1-2; 11 nucleotides align to TRBD1. Germline CDR1 reads LGHNA; CDR2 reads YNFKEQ. This CDR3 has 14 residues. The junction had 10 bases not matched to a gene; V was cut back by 8 bases and J by 8 bases. The CDR3 DNA reads as TGTGCCAGCGGGACAGGGGGGCCATCGGAGGGCTACACCTTC. Translating it yields CASGTGGPSEGYTF.

In its sample, this clonotype was seen a few times. The V and J genes are TRBV5-1 and TRBJ2-7; D is possibly TRBD2 (6 bases). The CDR3 is made up of 13 amino acids. The V and J ends lost 6 bases and 3 bases respectively, with 13 bases between them. Germline loops: CDR1 SGHRS, CDR2 YFSETQ. The CDR3 spells CASNRDGGYEQYF. In DNA form, the CDR3 reads TGCGCCAGCAACCGGGACGGGGGCTACGAGCAGTACTTC.

This rearrangement joins TRBV6-2 or TRBV6-3 to TRBJ1-1; D is ambiguous. Germline CDR1 is MNHEY and CDR2 is SVGEGT. The CDR3 is 14 residues long. Trimming cost V 2 bases and J 6 bases, with 13 bases left between them. The CDR3 region has the DNA TGTGCCAGCAGTTACGGGCGGCCCGGACCTGAAGCTTTCTTT. Translation gives CASSYGRPGPEAFF.

This clonotype was seen repeatedly, ten times or more. The J gene is TRBJ2-3, the V gene TRBV24-1; D not resolved. CDR1 and CDR2 from the germline V gene are KGHDR and SFDVKD. The CDR3 is 15 residues long. V was cut by 1 base and J by 4 bases, with 11 bases left in between. The CDR3 nucleotides are TGTGCCACCAGTGATTTCCCCGCTTTGTCAGATACGCAGTATTTT. This codes for CATSDFPALSDTQYF.

This clonotype was counted a few times. A much bigger clone sits one base away, suggesting this may be a read error. This sequence joins TRBV12-3 or TRBV12-4 and TRBJ2-3, with D hard to call. The ends were cut back, 4 bases at V and 2 bases at J, with 4 bases in the middle. This CDR3 spans 12 amino acids. The CDR3 sequence is CASSWYTDTQYF. CDR3 nucleotides: TGTGCCAGCAGTTGGTACACAGATACGCAGTATTTT.

This chain links TRBV7-2 with TRBJ2-7; D is perhaps TRBD1 (5 bases). This CDR3 comprises 12 residues. Trimming took off 5 bases at V and 6 bases at J, with 11 bases between the two ends. In germline, CDR1 is SGHTA, CDR2 FQGNSA. The CDR3 loop reads CASSASGFEQYF. CDR3 in DNA: TGTGCCAGCAGCGCGTCAGGGTTCGAGCAGTACTTC.

In DNA, the CDR3 is TGCAGCGTTGAGGAGACAGGGGTCTCCTACGAGCAGTACTTC. Translating gives CSVEETGVSYEQYF. This chain connects TRBV29-1 to TRBJ2-7; TRBD1 matches at 8 bases. The CDR3 is 14 amino acids. Germline V gene sequence: CDR1 SQVTM, CDR2 ANQGSEA. Trimming took 3 bases from V and 0 from J; bases not matched to a gene: 4.